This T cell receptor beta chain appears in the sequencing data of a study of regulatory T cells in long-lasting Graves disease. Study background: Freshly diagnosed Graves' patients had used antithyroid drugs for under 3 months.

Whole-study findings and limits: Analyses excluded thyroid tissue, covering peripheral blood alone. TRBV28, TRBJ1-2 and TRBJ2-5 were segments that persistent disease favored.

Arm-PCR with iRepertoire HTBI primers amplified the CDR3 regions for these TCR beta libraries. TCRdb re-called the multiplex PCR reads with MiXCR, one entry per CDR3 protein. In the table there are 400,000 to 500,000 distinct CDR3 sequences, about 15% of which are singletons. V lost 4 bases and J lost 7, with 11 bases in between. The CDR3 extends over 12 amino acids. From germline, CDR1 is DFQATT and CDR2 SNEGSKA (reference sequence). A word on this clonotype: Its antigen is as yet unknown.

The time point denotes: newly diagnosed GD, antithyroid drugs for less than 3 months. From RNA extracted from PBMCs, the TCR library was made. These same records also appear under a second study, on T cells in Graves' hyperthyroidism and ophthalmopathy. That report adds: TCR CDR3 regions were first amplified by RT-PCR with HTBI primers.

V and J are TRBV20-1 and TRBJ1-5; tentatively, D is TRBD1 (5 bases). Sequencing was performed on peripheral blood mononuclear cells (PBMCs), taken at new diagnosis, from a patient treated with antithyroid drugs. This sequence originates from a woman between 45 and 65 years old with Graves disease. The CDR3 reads CSAKPGGQPQHF. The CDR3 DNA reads TGCAGTGCTAAACCGGGGGGGCAGCCCCAGCATTTT.